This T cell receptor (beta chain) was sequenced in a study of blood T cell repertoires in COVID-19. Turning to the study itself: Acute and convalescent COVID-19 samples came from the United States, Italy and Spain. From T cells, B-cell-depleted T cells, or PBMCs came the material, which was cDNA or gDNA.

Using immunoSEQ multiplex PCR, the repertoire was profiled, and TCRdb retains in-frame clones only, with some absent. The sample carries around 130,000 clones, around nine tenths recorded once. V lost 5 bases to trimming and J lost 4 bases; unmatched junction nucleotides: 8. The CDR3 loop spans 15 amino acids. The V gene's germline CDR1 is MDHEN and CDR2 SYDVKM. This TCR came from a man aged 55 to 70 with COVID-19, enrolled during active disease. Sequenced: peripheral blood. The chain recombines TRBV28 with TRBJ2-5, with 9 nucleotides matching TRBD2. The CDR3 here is CASSLGTSRRETQYF. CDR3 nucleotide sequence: TGTGCCAGCAGTCTGGGGACTAGCCGACGAGAGACCCAGTACTTC.